This T cell receptor (beta chain) came from a study of CD8+CD57+ T cells in acquired aplastic anemia. Whole-study context: DNA from sorted CD4+ and CD8+ cells averaged roughly 3.2 ug. General study points: Statistical testing detected no significant gap in CD8+ Simpson's diversity between patients and controls. The study identified roughly 29 CD8+ CDR3 sequences shared by patients and controls.

Profiling that covered TCR beta VDJ and CDR3 relied on genomic DNA as its template. TCRdb itself ran the reads through MiXCR, one entry per CDR3 protein. Altogether roughly 420,000 distinct CDR3 sequences are present, 65% to 75% being singletons, with the ten largest covering less than 4%. This CDR3 region has 11 residues. V gave up 2 bases and J gave up 7 bases, with 8 bases separating them. Germline-derived CDR1 and CDR2 are GTSNPN and SVGIG (reference sequence). This clonotype appeared many times. Its antigen remains unidentified. The V gene is TRBV30, the J gene TRBJ1-1; D is uncertain. This TCR was recovered from a human donor in good health, serving as a control. What was sequenced was sorted CD4+, CD8+, or CD8+CD57+ T cells (not recorded which) from PBMCs. CDR3 residues: CAWSLQYEAFF. In DNA, the CDR3 is TGTGCCTGGAGTCTCCAGTATGAAGCTTTCTTT.